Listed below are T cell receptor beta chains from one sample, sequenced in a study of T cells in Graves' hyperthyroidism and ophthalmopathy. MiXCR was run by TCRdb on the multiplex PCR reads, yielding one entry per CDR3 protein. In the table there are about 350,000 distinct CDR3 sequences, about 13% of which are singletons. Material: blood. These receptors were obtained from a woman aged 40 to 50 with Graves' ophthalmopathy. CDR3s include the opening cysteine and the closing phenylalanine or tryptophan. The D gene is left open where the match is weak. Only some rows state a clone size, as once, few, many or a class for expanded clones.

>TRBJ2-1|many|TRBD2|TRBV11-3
CASSHPGGEQFF
TGTGCCAGCAGCCACCCGGGGGGGGAGCAGTTCTTC
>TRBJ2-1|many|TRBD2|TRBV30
CAWTGGSHNEQFF
TGTGCCTGGACGGGAGGGTCCCACAATGAGCAGTTCTTC
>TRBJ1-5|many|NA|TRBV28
CASSLSAGLVPQHF
TGTGCCAGCAGTTTATCGGCAGGGCTTGTGCCCCAGCATTTT
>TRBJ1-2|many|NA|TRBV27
CASSTSPVGRYTF
TGTGCCAGCAGTACAAGCCCGGTGGGCCGCTACACCTTC
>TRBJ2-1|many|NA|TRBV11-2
CASSLEISNEQFF
TGTGCCAGCAGCTTAGAGATCTCGAATGAGCAGTTCTTC
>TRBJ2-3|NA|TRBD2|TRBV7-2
CAGSHGLAGGRVVDTQYF
TGTGCCGGCAGCCACGGACTAGCGGGGGGCCGGGTTGTCGATACGCAGTATTTT
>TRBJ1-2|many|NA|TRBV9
CASSVVGNYGYTF
TGTGCCAGCAGCGTAGTGGGGAACTATGGCTACACCTTC
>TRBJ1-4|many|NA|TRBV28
CASSLWGRNEKLFF
TGTGCCAGCAGTTTGTGGGGCAGAAATGAAAAACTGTTTTTT
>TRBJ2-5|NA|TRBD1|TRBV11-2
CASRQTGGAETQYF
TGTGCCAGCAGGCAGACAGGGGGCGCTGAGACCCAGTACTTC
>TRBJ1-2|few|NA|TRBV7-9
CASSVRQTANYGYTF
TGTGCCAGCAGCGTAAGACAGACCGCTAACTATGGCTACACCTTC
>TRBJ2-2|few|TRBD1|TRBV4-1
CASSLKQGTGELFF
TGCGCCAGCAGCCTAAAACAGGGGACAGGGGAGCTGTTTTTT
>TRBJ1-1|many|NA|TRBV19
CASSIGGAKGTEAFF
TGTGCCAGTAGTATAGGGGGGGCGAAAGGCACTGAAGCTTTCTTT
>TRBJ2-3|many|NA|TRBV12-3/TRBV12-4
CASSFTRDTQYF
TGTGCCAGCAGTTTTACTAGAGATACGCAGTATTTT